This T cell receptor beta chain originates from a study of blood T cell repertoires in COVID-19 (TCRdb year 2020). Concerning the study at large: Collaborator samples came from the United States, Italy and Spain and covered acute and convalescent phases of COVID-19. The material from the prospective study consisted of cDNA or gDNA derived from T cells, B-cell-depleted T cells, or PBMCs. Deeply sampled blood TCRbeta repertoires from subjects exposed to, actively infected with, or recovered from COVID-19 were included in the dataset. A freely available public database, intended as a resource for researchers studying the immune response to SARS-CoV-2, is where the repertoires were released. The samples were drawn from two sources: the first 160 participants of the ongoing ImmuneRACE study, and about 1,300 subjects contributed by 6 global collaborators. Nearly every sample came with metadata listing a de-identified subject ID, COVID-19 status, age in years and sex. HLA class I and class II types, where available, came from metadata supplied by the sample provider rather than from assay-based typing.

TCRbeta CDR3 regions were amplified from genomic DNA using the immunoSEQ Assay, a bias-controlled multiplex PCR. The paper's processing steps were these. Nucleated cell counts per sample were estimated from amplification of reference gene primers within the assay. To quantify the absolute abundance of each unique TCRbeta CDR3 rearrangement, sequence reads were collapsed and filtered. For each sample, productive Simpson clonality was calculated as the square root of Simpson's diversity index over productive rearrangements. Not all clones reach the TCRdb copy of this immuneACCESS table, which keeps in-frame sequences only. Checked studies attribute under half of the gap to unresolved V genes and leave the rest unexplained. V and J calls and clone size are copied from that table; D and trimming were computed from the DNA. The sample table shows roughly 220,000 clones, and around four fifths are seen once. The ten largest account for 4.5% to 5.5% of the sample.

A second Seattle source provided samples from volunteer blood donors who had recovered from COVID-19. The collaborating institutions used their own protocols to collect whole blood in K2EDTA tubes. For TCRbeta analysis, collaborators shipped samples as frozen whole blood, isolated PBMCs, or DNA extracted from either of those sample types. Counted from cysteine to phenylalanine, this CDR3 has 14 amino acids. The read is trimmed to its CDR3 DNA, 42 bases read in frame from base 1. At the junction V is shortened by 3 bases and J by 4 bases, with 13 bases in between. In the germline V gene, CDR1 corresponds to SGDLS and CDR2 to YYNGEE. A word on this clone: Its antigen remains unidentified. Base qualities are not at hand, and no much larger clone is one base apart.

Study-wide conclusions, independent of this receptor: The quantity of clinical and demographic metadata differed by source and by participant and was supplied without curation.

The clonotype originates from a woman aged 60-70 years who had recovered from COVID-19. Sequences were obtained from peripheral blood. The chain is made from TRBV9 and TRBJ1-2; TRBD1 is a weak D gene call, 5 bases matching. DNA sequence: TGTGCCAGCAGCGCGAACGACAGATTCTATGGCTACACCTTC. Its translation reads: CASSANDRFYGYTF.